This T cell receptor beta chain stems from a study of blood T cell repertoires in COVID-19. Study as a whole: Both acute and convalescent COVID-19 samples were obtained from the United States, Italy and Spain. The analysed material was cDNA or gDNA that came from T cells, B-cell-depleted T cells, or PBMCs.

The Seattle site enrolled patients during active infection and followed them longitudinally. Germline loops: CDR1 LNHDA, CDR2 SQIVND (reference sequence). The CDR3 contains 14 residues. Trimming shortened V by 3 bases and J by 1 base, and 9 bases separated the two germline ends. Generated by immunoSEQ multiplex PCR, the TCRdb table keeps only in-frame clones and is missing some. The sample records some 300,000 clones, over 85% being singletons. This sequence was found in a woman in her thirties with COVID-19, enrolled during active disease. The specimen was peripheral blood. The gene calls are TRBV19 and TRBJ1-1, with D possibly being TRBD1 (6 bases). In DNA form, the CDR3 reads TGTGCCAGTAGTATCCGGACAGCGAACACTGAAGCTTTCTTT. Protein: CASSIRTANTEAFF.